These T cell receptor beta chains were read from a single sample in a study of blood T cell repertoires in COVID-19. Assay: immunoSEQ multiplex PCR; the TCRdb copy retains only in-frame clones and omits some. In the table there are around 500,000 clones, approximately 85% of which are singletons. The sequenced sample consisted of peripheral blood. The receptors here all came from a human donor in a cohort sampled during active COVID-19. The conserved cysteine and the conserved F or W are not part of the CDR3 here.

TRBV27	TRBJ1-2	ASSFDRLGDYGYT
TRBV7-2	TRBJ1-2	ASSANPQGMEGYGYT
TRBV19	TRBJ1-2	ASSTLRTAVRLYGYT
TRBV24-1	TRBJ2-3	ATSGGGTSASTDTQY
TRBV5-1	TRBJ2-3	ASSPLGGPTDTQY
TRBV7-2	TRBJ2-5	ASRPGGRLETQY
TRBV18	TRBJ2-3	ASSKGQTSTDTQY
TRBV27	TRBJ2-2	ASSSPGLAANTGELF
TRBV7-3	TRBJ2-2	ASSQNRVGELF
TRBV6-6	TRBJ2-3	ASSRGYFYLQRDTQY
TRBV4-1	TRBJ2-3	ASSQDGLAGRSTDTQY
TRBV3-1/TRBV3-2	TRBJ1-4	ASSPRYSHEKLF
TRBV30	TRBJ2-5	AWSPQGETQY
TRBV4-1	TRBJ1-2	ASVPGQRFDGYT
TRBV28	TRBJ1-5	ASRKRSNNGPQH
TRBV7-2	TRBJ2-2	ASSLNGGELF
TRBV4-3	TRBJ2-7	ASSQDPPGTTILVYEQY
TRBV18	TRBJ1-2	ASSPFGTGLNYGYT
TRBV11-3	TRBJ2-7	ASSSASGARY
TRBV5-1	TRBJ2-3	ASTSGAGEDTQY
TRBV5-1	TRBJ2-4	ASSLGGAGKNIQY
TRBV28	TRBJ2-4	ASSLLPPVQY
TRBV9	TRBJ1-2	ASSVAGTGRIGGYT
TRBV10-2	TRBJ2-1	ASTLGPRGGYEQF
TRBV2	TRBJ1-1	ASRAGATLGTEAF
TRBV12-3/TRBV12-4	TRBJ2-7	ASSREYEQY
TRBV7-9	TRBJ1-3	ASSLAPAGNTIY